The 32 T cell receptor beta chains presented below share a single source sample, sequenced in a study of blood T cell repertoires in COVID-19. This table comes from immunoSEQ multiplex PCR, and its TCRdb copy is limited to in-frame clones, with some not included. The profile shows under 300,000 clones, 70% to 90% of them singletons. The sample taken for sequencing was PBMCs or T cells enriched from blood (not recorded which). These receptor sequences come from a man aged 18 to 35 who had recovered from COVID-19.

A word on this clone: At one end the junction does not follow the germline gene, possibly because of a read error. The identical CDR3 is also encoded by other nucleotide sequences in the sample. The chain combines TRBV6-5 with TRBJ2-1; D ambiguous. Germline V gives CDR1 MNHEY, CDR2 SVGAGI. This CDR3 has 13 residues. The CDR3 reads CASSYGSDNEQFF. Written as DNA, the CDR3 is TGTGCCAGCAGTTACGGCTCCGACAATGAGCAGTTCTTC.

The chain joins TRBV7-2 to TRBJ2-5, with TRBD2 matching 10 bases. The CDR3 totals 16 residues. In germline, CDR1 is SGHTA, CDR2 FQGNSA. V dropped 1 base and J dropped 5; count of bases not matched to a gene: 7. The CDR3 here is CASSLGTSGVGETQYF. The CDR3 region has the DNA TGTGCCAGCAGCTTAGGGACTAGCGGTGTTGGGGAGACCCAGTACTTC. Looking up the rest from reference TRBV7-2 and TRBJ2-5 gives the full variable domain: GAGVSQSPSNKVTEKGKDVELRCDPISGHTALYWYRQSLGQGLEFLIYFQGNSAPDKSGLPSDRFSAERTGGSVSTLTIQRTQQEDSAVYLCASSLGTSGVGETQYFGPGTRLLVL.

V and J are TRBV4-2 and TRBJ1-2; tentative D call: TRBD1 (5 bases). Deletions cut 1 base from V and 8 bases from J, with 11 bases between. This CDR3 is built from 13 residues. Germline V CDR1 and CDR2: LGHNA, YNFKEQ. CDR3 sequence: CASSQVGREGYTF. The CDR3 DNA follows: TGTGCCAGCAGCCAAGTGGGCAGGGAAGGCTACACCTTC.

This clone was found a few times. The gene calls are TRBV2 and TRBJ2-7; D unclear. This CDR3 is built from 14 residues. V lost 1 base to trimming and J lost 0 bases, with 7 bases between them. Germline loops: CDR1 SNHLY, CDR2 FYNNEI. The CDR3 nucleotides read TGTGCCAGCAGTGAAGTCATGGCCTCCTACGAGCAGTACTTC. It yields the protein CASSEVMASYEQYF.

The V gene is TRBV10-3, the J gene TRBJ1-2; D not resolved. Trimming took 11 bases from V and 10 from J, leaving 14 bases between them. This CDR3 contains 10 residues. Germline CDR1 ENHRY, CDR2 SYGVKD. The CDR3 coding sequence is TGTGCCGTACTAGGTTTAAACTACACCTTC. Translation gives CAVLGLNYTF.

V usage is TRBV7-2 and J usage is TRBJ2-1; D may be TRBD1 (8 bases). Trimming removed 4 bases from V and 8 bases from J, with 15 bases in between. The CDR3 is 14 amino acids. Germline V gene sequence: CDR1 SGHTA, CDR2 FQGNSA. CDR3 sequence: CASSSGGGSYEQFF. In nucleotides, the CDR3 is TGTGCCAGCAGCTCAGGGGGCGGGAGTTATGAGCAGTTCTTC.

This rearrangement joins TRBV5-5 to TRBJ1-1; 7 positions match TRBD1. With V trimmed by 3 bases and J by 0 bases, 2 bases remained unmatched. Germline lookup yields CDR1 SGHKS and CDR2 YYEKEE (reference sequence). This CDR3 spans 14 amino acids. The CDR3 nucleotides read TGTGCCAGCAGCTACAGGGGCATGAACACTGAAGCTTTCTTT. This gives the protein CASSYRGMNTEAFF. The full variable domain, rest sourced from reference TRBV5-5 and TRBJ1-1, is DAGVTQSPTHLIKTRGQQVTLRCSPISGHKSVSWYQQVLGQGPQFIFQYYEKEERGRGNFPDRFSARQFPNYSSELNVNALLLGDSALYLCASSYRGMNTEAFFGQGTRLTVV.

The CDR3 region has the DNA TGTGCCAGCAGTGGGGACAGCAATAGCAATCAGCCCCAGCATTTT. This encodes CASSGDSNSNQPQHF. The chain has TRBV2 and TRBJ1-5, with 7 bases lining up with TRBD1. The ends lost 4 bases at V and 0 bases at J; junction bases unmatched: 3. Germline V gives CDR1 SNHLY, CDR2 FYNNEI. The CDR3 covers 15 residues.

The genes are TRBV10-3 and TRBJ1-5; D is unclear. V lost 3 bases and J 1 base, leaving 7 bases between the germline ends. The CDR3 sequence is 14 residues long. The germline gives CDR1 ENHRY, CDR2 SYGVKD. CDR3 region: CAISEAISNQPQHF. The CDR3 DNA sequence: TGTGCCATCAGTGAAGCAATAAGCAATCAGCCCCAGCATTTT.

This clone has more than one count but fewer than ten. CDR3 bases: TGCGCCAGCAGCCAAGTAGTGCGCAGGGATCACGGGGAGCTGTTTTTT. Protein product: CASSQVVRRDHGELFF. This chain connects TRBV4-1 to TRBJ2-2; tentatively, D is TRBD1 (5 bases). Deletions cut 1 base from V and 7 bases from J, with 16 bases between. The length of the CDR3 is 16 residues. Germline V gives CDR1 MGHRA, CDR2 YSYEKL.

The chain recombines TRBV5-1 with TRBJ1-1; D call uncertain. CDR3 length equals 15 residues. Germline lookup yields CDR1 SGHRS and CDR2 YFSETQ. Trimming removed 2 bases at V and 1 base at J, with 12 bases between. The CDR3 protein is CASSFGGGSNTEAFF. DNA for the CDR3: TGCGCCAGCAGCTTTGGTGGAGGGTCGAACACTGAAGCTTTCTTT.

This clone was seen ten or more times. As DNA, the CDR3 is TGTGCCAGTAGTGGCAGGGGGTACAGGGGTTCCTACAATGAGCAGTTCTTC. This translates into CASSGRGYRGSYNEQFF. The gene calls are TRBV19 and TRBJ2-1, with TRBD1 identical over 7 bases. J lost 1 base, V lost 5 bases, and 11 bases had no gene match. Germline values: CDR1 LNHDA, CDR2 SQIVND (reference sequence). The CDR3 has 17 amino acids. The entire variable domain, with the rest obtained from reference TRBV19 and TRBJ2-1, is as follows: DGGITQSPKYLFRKEGQNVTLSCEQNLNHDAMYWYRQDPGQGLRLIYYSQIVNDFQKGDIAEGYSVSREKKESFPLTVTSAQKNPTAFYLCASSGRGYRGSYNEQFFGPGTRLTVL.

The rearrangement uses TRBV7-2 and TRBJ1-5; D remains ambiguous. V lost 1 base and J lost 1, with 5 bases in between. There are 14 residues in the CDR3. Germline V gene lookup returns CDR1 SGHTA and CDR2 FQGNSA. The DNA for the CDR3 is TGTGCCAGCAGCTTAGTGTTAAGCAATCAGCCCCAGCATTTT. It codes for CASSLVLSNQPQHF.

This chain uses TRBV20-1 with TRBJ2-2, with D possibly being TRBD2 (5 bases). The CDR3 is 14 amino acids. Trimming took off 3 bases at V and 6 bases at J, with 14 bases between the two ends. Germline CDR1 and CDR2: DFQATT and SNEGSKA (reference sequence). This chain's CDR3 is CSASWGLEAGELFF. Written as DNA, the CDR3 is TGCAGTGCTAGTTGGGGTTTGGAGGCCGGGGAGCTGTTTTTT.

This clone turned up a few times. CDR3 loop: CASSTRTGNYGYTF. The CDR3 DNA reads as TGTGCCAGCAGTACACGGACAGGGAACTATGGCTACACCTTC. The rearrangement links TRBV6-5 to TRBJ1-2, with 8 nucleotides matching TRBD1. The CDR3 is made up of 14 amino acids. The ends lost 5 bases at V and 2 bases at J; junction bases unmatched: 4. Germline lookup yields CDR1 MNHEY and CDR2 SVGAGI.

J is TRBJ1-5 and V is TRBV10-3, with D hard to call. Per germline, CDR1 ENHRY and CDR2 SYGVKD. The CDR3 length is 17 residues. V lost 0 bases to trimming and J lost 4 bases, with 16 bases between them. The CDR3 nucleotides read TGTGCCATCAGTGAGTCTAAGGGCGGTGCGGGAAATCAGCCCCAGCATTTT. Amino acids: CAISESKGGAGNQPQHF.

V gene TRBV5-5 combines with J gene TRBJ2-2; maybe TRBD2 (6 bases). Germline V gene sequence: CDR1 SGHKS, CDR2 YYEKEE (reference sequence). The V gene lost 2 bases and the J gene lost 5 bases, with 13 bases spanning the gap. The CDR3 spans 15 residues. The DNA for the CDR3 is TGTGCCAGCAGCTTTAGGGACTTTGGAACCGGGGAGCTGTTTTTT. Amino acid sequence: CASSFRDFGTGELFF.

This clone was seen a single time. The J gene is TRBJ2-5, the V gene TRBV19, with TRBD1 matching over 10 bases. The CDR3 is 16 residues long. The ends lost 7 bases at V and 4 bases at J; junction bases unmatched: 12. CDR1 is LNHDA, CDR2 SQIVND, per germline (reference sequence). The CDR3, as DNA: TGTGCCAGTACCGCAATAGGGACAGGGGTTGGAGAGACCCAGTACTTC. It is translated as CASTAIGTGVGETQYF. The full variable domain, its missing parts supplied by reference TRBV19 and TRBJ2-5, is DGGITQSPKYLFRKEGQNVTLSCEQNLNHDAMYWYRQDPGQGLRLIYYSQIVNDFQKGDIAEGYSVSREKKESFPLTVTSAQKNPTAFYLCASTAIGTGVGETQYFGPGTRLLVL.

Regarding this clone: Within the sample, other DNA sequences also encode this same CDR3. J is TRBJ1-2 and V is TRBV30; D is perhaps TRBD1 (5 bases). Looked up from germline, CDR1 is GTSNPN and CDR2 is SVGIG (reference sequence). This CDR3 is built from 12 residues. The ends were cut back, 0 bases at V and 4 bases at J, with 6 bases in the middle. The CDR3 sequence is CAWSVGGYGYTF. The CDR3 DNA follows: TGTGCCTGGAGTGTGGGGGGCTATGGCTACACCTTC.

The chain has TRBV5-6 and TRBJ2-2; 8 bases map to TRBD2. Germline loops: CDR1 SGHDT, CDR2 YYEEEE. The CDR3 spans 16 residues. With V trimmed by 0 bases and J by 2 bases, 3 bases remained unmatched. CDR3 coding DNA: TGTGCCAGCAGCTTGGCCTTAGCGGGAAACACCGGGGAGCTGTTTTTT. Its translation is CASSLALAGNTGELFF.

V is TRBV2 and J is TRBJ1-1; tentatively, D is TRBD1 (5 bases). Germline CDR1 is SNHLY and CDR2 is FYNNEI. The germline V and J ends were trimmed by 3 bases and 0 bases, with 14 bases remaining between them. The CDR3 has 16 residues. DNA for the CDR3: TGTGCCAGCAGTGACCCAGGGTCGGCCATGAACACTGAAGCTTTCTTT. Protein product: CASSDPGSAMNTEAFF. Using reference TRBV2 and TRBJ1-1 for the parts outside the CDR3, the full variable domain is EPEVTQTPSHQVTQMGQEVILRCVPISNHLYFYWYRQILGQKVEFLVSFYNNEISEKSEIFDDQFSVERPDGSNFTLKIRSTKLEDSAMYFCASSDPGSAMNTEAFFGQGTRLTVV.

The V and J genes are TRBV3-1 (or the pseudogene TRBV3-2) and TRBJ2-7; D ambiguous. The CDR3 runs to 11 residues. Trimming removed 1 base at V and 6 bases at J, with 4 bases between. Germline CDR1 LGHDT, CDR2 YNNKEL (reference sequence). The CDR3 is CASSQVSEQYF. In DNA form, the CDR3 reads TGTGCCAGCAGCCAAGTCTCCGAGCAGTACTTC.

The V call is TRBV18, the J call TRBJ2-4; the match to TRBD1 covers 10 bases. This CDR3 is built from 14 residues. Germline V gene sequence: CDR1 KGHSH, CDR2 LQKENI. V gave up 5 bases and J gave up 4 bases; unmatched junction bases: 2. CDR3 in DNA: TGTGCCAGCTCAACGGGACAGGGGAAAAACATTCAGTACTTC. It yields the protein CASSTGQGKNIQYF.

This clone was picked up one time. V and J are TRBV11-2 and TRBJ2-7; a possible D gene is TRBD2 (5 bases). The CDR3 covers 12 residues. V dropped 1 base and J dropped 5 bases, with 6 bases sitting between them. CDR1 SGHAT and CDR2 FQNNGV come from the germline V gene. CDR3 region: CASSLGGNEQYF. The CDR3 DNA follows: TGTGCCAGCAGCTTAGGAGGGAACGAGCAGTACTTC.

The chain carries TRBV18 and TRBJ2-7, with 9 bases matching TRBD1. J lost 4 bases, V lost 7 bases, and 5 bases had no gene match. Germline V gives CDR1 KGHSH, CDR2 LQKENI. CDR3 size: 13 residues. The CDR3 sequence: CASFIGTGYEQYF. The CDR3 nucleotides are TGTGCCAGCTTCATCGGGACAGGGTACGAGCAGTACTTC.

V usage is TRBV28 and J usage is TRBJ2-2, with D perhaps matching TRBD2 (5 bases). Trimming took off 3 bases at V and 6 bases at J, with 14 bases between the two ends. Germline V gene lookup returns CDR1 MDHEN and CDR2 SYDVKM. CDR3 length equals 15 residues. The CDR3, as DNA: TGTGCCAGCAGTTTCGCAACACTAGTCTCCGGGGAGCTGTTTTTT. Its protein product is CASSFATLVSGELFF.

The rearrangement links TRBV5-6 to TRBJ1-2; unclear D gene. Germline V gene data show CDR1 as SGHDT and CDR2 as YYEEEE. The CDR3 covers 14 residues. The V and J ends lost 2 bases and 5 bases respectively, with 13 bases between them. CDR3 nucleotides: TGTGCCAGCAGCTTCCGACGGAGGAGATATGGCTACACCTTC. Residues: CASSFRRRRYGYTF.

This chain links TRBV5-4 with TRBJ2-7; no firm D call. CDR3 length: 14 residues. Germline V gene lookup returns CDR1 SGHNT and CDR2 YYREEE (reference sequence). Trimming cost V 0 bases and J 0 bases, with 7 bases left between them. CDR3 nucleotides: TGTGCCAGCAGCTTGGACCCGAGCTCCTACGAGCAGTACTTC. Translating gives CASSLDPSSYEQYF.

V usage is TRBV19 and J usage is TRBJ1-1, with TRBD1 matching 8 bases. J gave up 5 bases and V 6 bases, and 11 bases lay outside the gene matches. The length of the CDR3 is 15 residues. Germline assignment: CDR1 LNHDA and CDR2 SQIVND (reference sequence). CDR3 in amino acids: CASSTVTGVWTEAFF. The CDR3 DNA reads TGTGCCAGTAGCACGGTGACAGGGGTTTGGACTGAAGCTTTCTTT.

V and J are TRBV19 and TRBJ1-2; tentatively, D is TRBD1 (5 bases). V was pared by 5 bases and J by 0 bases, with 13 bases between. This CDR3 is built from 15 residues. The germline CDR1 and CDR2 sequences are LNHDA and SQIVND (reference sequence). CDR3 amino acids: CASSPRPGTNYGYTF. The CDR3, as DNA: TGTGCCAGTAGTCCCCGGCCAGGGACTAACTATGGCTACACCTTC.

In its sample, this clone was seen once. The chain couples TRBV2 to TRBJ2-1; unclear D gene. Germline V gene lookup returns CDR1 SNHLY and CDR2 FYNNEI. This CDR3 comprises 11 residues. V dropped 6 bases and J dropped 9 bases, with 9 bases sitting between them. DNA for the CDR3: TGTGCCAGCAGCTCCTGGGCTGAGCAGTTCTTC. Its protein product is CASSSWAEQFF. Supplemented by reference TRBV2 and TRBJ2-1, the full variable domain reads EPEVTQTPSHQVTQMGQEVILRCVPISNHLYFYWYRQILGQKVEFLVSFYNNEISEKSEIFDDQFSVERPDGSNFTLKIRSTKLEDSAMYFCASSSWAEQFFGPGTRLTVL.

The rearrangement links TRBV7-8 to TRBJ2-2, with D unresolved. Trimming pared 10 bases from V and 0 bases from J, leaving 12 bases between. Per germline, CDR1 SGHVS and CDR2 FQNEAQ. This CDR3 contains 14 residues. CDR3 loop: CANRQNSNTGELFF. CDR3 DNA sequence: TGTGCCAACCGACAAAACTCGAACACCGGGGAGCTGTTTTTT. The full variable domain, its missing parts supplied by reference TRBV7-8 and TRBJ2-2, is GAGVSQSPRYKVAKRGQDVALRCDPISGHVSLFWYQQALGQGPEFLTYFQNEAQLDKSGLPSDRFFAERPEGSVSTLKIQRTQQEDSAVYLCANRQNSNTGELFFGEGSRLTVL.